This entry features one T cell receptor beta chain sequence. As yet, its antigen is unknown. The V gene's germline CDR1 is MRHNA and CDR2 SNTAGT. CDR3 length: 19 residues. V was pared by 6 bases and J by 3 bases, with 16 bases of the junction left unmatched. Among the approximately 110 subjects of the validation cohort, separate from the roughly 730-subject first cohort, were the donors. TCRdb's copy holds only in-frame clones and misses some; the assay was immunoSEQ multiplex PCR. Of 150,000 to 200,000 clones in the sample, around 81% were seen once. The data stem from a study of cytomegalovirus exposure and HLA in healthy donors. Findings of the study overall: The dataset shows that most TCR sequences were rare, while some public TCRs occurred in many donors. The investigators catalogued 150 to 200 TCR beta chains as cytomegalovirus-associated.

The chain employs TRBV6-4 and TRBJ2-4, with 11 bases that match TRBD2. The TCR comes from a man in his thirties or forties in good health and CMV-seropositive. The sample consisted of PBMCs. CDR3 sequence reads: CASSFSPGLAVEGKNIQYF. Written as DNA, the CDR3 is TGTGCCAGCAGCTTTTCCCCGGGACTAGCGGTGGAGGGCAAAAACATTCAGTACTTC.